These 7 T cell receptor beta chains share one sample of origin, sequenced in a study of blood T cell repertoires in COVID-19. Assay: immunoSEQ multiplex PCR; the TCRdb copy retains only in-frame clones and omits some. The data contain about 370,000 clones, approximately 89% of them seen just once; the ten biggest clones take up roughly 0.9%. The sample consisted of PBMCs or T cells enriched from blood (not recorded which). All receptors come from a middle-aged woman who had been exposed to COVID-19.

This chain connects TRBV5-1 to TRBJ2-7; D is possibly TRBD1 (5 bases). Germline CDR1 and CDR2: SGHRS and YFSETQ. The V end lost 7 bases, the J end lost 0 bases, and 14 bases lay between the germline ends. This CDR3 is 14 amino acids long. The CDR3 region is CASQSPGSSYEQYF. The CDR3, as DNA: TGCGCCAGCCAGTCACCAGGGTCCTCCTACGAGCAGTACTTC.

The V and J genes are TRBV9 and TRBJ2-1, with D possibly matching TRBD2 (5 bases). The germline V gene encodes CDR1 SGDLS and CDR2 YYNGEE. This CDR3 is 17 amino acids long. The germline V and J ends were trimmed by 2 bases and 5 bases, with 20 bases remaining between them. The CDR3 sequence: CASSVAFAGTNHNEQFF. The CDR3 DNA is TGTGCCAGCAGCGTCGCCTTTGCGGGTACAAACCACAATGAGCAGTTCTTC.

This chain links TRBV6-2 or TRBV6-3 with TRBJ1-2; 7 bases map to TRBD1. The trim removed 4 bases at V and 0 bases at J, leaving 20 bases unmatched. Germline CDR1 MNHEY, CDR2 SVGEGT. This CDR3 is 20 amino acids long. The CDR3 region is CASSFTQDPGQRHSNYGYTF. CDR3 nucleotides: TGTGCCAGCAGTTTCACACAAGACCCGGGACAGAGACATTCTAACTATGGCTACACCTTC.

The genes are TRBV19 and TRBJ2-1, with D unresolved. CDR3 length: 15 amino acids. Per the germline V gene, CDR1 is LNHDA and CDR2 is SQIVND (reference sequence). The V end was cut by 1 base, the J end by 4 bases, with 11 bases between. The CDR3: CASSIGSPGYNEQFF. In DNA form, the CDR3 reads TGTGCCAGTAGTATAGGATCCCCCGGTTACAATGAGCAGTTCTTC.

The rearrangement joins TRBV6-5 to TRBJ2-6; no firm D call. The germline V gene has CDR1 MNHEY and CDR2 SVGAGI. The ends were cut back, 3 bases at V and 2 bases at J, with 8 bases in the middle. This CDR3 has 15 amino acids. DNA of the CDR3: TGTGCCAGCAGTTATTCACGGGCTGGGGCCAACGTCCTGACTTTC. Amino acids: CASSYSRAGANVLTF.

The rearrangement joins TRBV3-1 (or the pseudogene TRBV3-2) to TRBJ1-2, with TRBD1 matching 7 bases. This CDR3 has 15 amino acids. CDR1 is LGHDT, CDR2 YNNKEL, per germline (reference sequence). After removal of 6 bases from V and 7 bases from J, the junction contained 14 bases not matched to a gene. DNA of the CDR3: TGTGCCAGCAGACGCTGGGACAGCCAAGCGGGTGGCTACACCTTC. This encodes CASRRWDSQAGGYTF.

The J gene is TRBJ1-1, the V gene TRBV6-5; 8 nucleotides align to TRBD1. J was trimmed by 11 bases and V by 5 bases; bases with no gene match: 4. This CDR3 has 11 amino acids. CDR1 and CDR2 (germline): MNHEY, SVGAGI. CDR3 amino acids: CASSPQGGAFF. CDR3 DNA: TGTGCCAGCAGTCCACAGGGGGGGGCTTTCTTT.